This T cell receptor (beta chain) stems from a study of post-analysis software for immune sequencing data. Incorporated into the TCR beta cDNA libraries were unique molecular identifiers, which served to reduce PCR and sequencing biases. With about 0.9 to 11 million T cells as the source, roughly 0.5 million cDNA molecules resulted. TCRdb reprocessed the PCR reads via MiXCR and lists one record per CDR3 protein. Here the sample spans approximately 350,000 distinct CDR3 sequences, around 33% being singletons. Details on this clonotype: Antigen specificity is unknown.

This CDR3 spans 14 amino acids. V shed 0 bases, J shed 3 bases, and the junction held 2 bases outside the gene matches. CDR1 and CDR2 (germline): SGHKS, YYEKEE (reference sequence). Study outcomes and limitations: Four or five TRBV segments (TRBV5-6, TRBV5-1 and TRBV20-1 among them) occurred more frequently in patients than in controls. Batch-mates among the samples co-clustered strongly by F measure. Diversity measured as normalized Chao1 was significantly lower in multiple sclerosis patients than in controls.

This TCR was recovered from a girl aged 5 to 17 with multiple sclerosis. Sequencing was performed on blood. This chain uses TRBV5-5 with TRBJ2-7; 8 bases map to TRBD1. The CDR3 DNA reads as TGTGCCAGCAGCTTGGACAGGGGGTACTACGAGCAGTACTTC. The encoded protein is CASSLDRGYYEQYF. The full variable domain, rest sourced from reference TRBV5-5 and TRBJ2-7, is DAGVTQSPTHLIKTRGQQVTLRCSPISGHKSVSWYQQVLGQGPQFIFQYYEKEERGRGNFPDRFSARQFPNYSSELNVNALLLGDSALYLCASSLDRGYYEQYFGPGTRLTVT.